The 5 T cell receptor beta chains in this list originate from one sample, sequenced in a study of cytomegalovirus exposure and HLA in healthy donors. Amplification used 60 Vbeta primers and 13 Jbeta primers. Only in-frame clones appear in the TCRdb table, and some are missing; sequencing was by immunoSEQ multiplex PCR. The sample consists of roughly 110,000 clones, just over 70% of them appearing once. Input material: PBMCs. These receptors were taken from a boy aged 5-17 years in good health and CMV-seronegative.

The chain has TRBV2 and TRBJ2-7, with D maybe TRBD2 (6 bases). This CDR3 is built from 13 residues. Per the germline V gene, CDR1 is SNHLY and CDR2 is FYNNEI. The V end was cut by 8 bases, the J end by 5 bases, with 16 bases between. The CDR3 here is CASRGIGIHEQYF. The CDR3, as DNA: TGTGCCAGCCGCGGGATAGGGATCCACGAGCAGTACTTC.

V and J are TRBV7-9 and TRBJ2-5; maybe TRBD1 (5 bases). The CDR3 is 14 residues long. V lost 5 bases to trimming and J lost 2 bases, with 12 bases between them. Per germline, CDR1 SEHNR and CDR2 FQNEAQ (reference sequence). CDR3 sequence reads: CASSGAVGQETQYF. As DNA, the CDR3 is TGTGCCAGCAGCGGGGCTGTCGGACAAGAGACCCAGTACTTC. Using reference TRBV7-9 and TRBJ2-5 for the parts outside the CDR3, the full variable domain is DTGVSQNPRHKITKRGQNVTFRCDPISEHNRLYWYRQTLGQGPEFLTYFQNEAQLEKSRLLSDRFSAERPKGSFSTLEIQRTEQGDSAMYLCASSGAVGQETQYFGPGTRLLVL.

J is TRBJ1-2 and V is TRBV6-5; 8 bases agree with TRBD1. The CDR3 spans 13 residues. Germline loops: CDR1 MNHEY, CDR2 SVGAGI. Trimming removed 5 bases from V and 6 bases from J; junction bases left unmatched: 5. CDR3 DNA: TGTGCCAGCAGTCGAACAGGGGGTGATGGCTACACCTTC. The encoded protein is CASSRTGGDGYTF.

This rearrangement joins TRBV7-9 to TRBJ2-7, with 8 bases fitting TRBD1. V lost 5 bases to trimming and J lost 9 bases; unmatched junction nucleotides: 15. The CDR3 is made up of 15 amino acids. The V gene's germline CDR1 is SEHNR and CDR2 FQNEAQ (reference sequence). CDR3 nucleotides: TGTGCCAGCAGCCCCTTGGGTACAGGGGGAAGCGCGCAGTACTTC. It encodes CASSPLGTGGSAQYF.

J is TRBJ1-1 and V is TRBV13, with D unresolved. The germline V gene encodes CDR1 PRHDT and CDR2 FYEKMQ (reference sequence). V lost 1 base to trimming and J lost 1 base, with 7 bases between them. The CDR3 covers 14 residues. This chain's CDR3 is CASSLEGGNTEAFF. For the CDR3, the DNA is TGTGCCAGCAGCTTAGAAGGCGGGAACACTGAAGCTTTCTTT.